This T cell receptor (beta chain) was captured by sequencing in a study of technical replicates of blood from a handful of donors. Libraries were prepared by immunoSEQ multiplex PCR; TCRdb keeps only in-frame clonotypes and omits some of them. Here the sample spans just under 85,000 clones, approximately 90% being singletons. Trimming stripped 2 bases from V and 10 bases from J, with 14 bases between. Looked up from germline, CDR1 is SNHLY and CDR2 is FYNNEI. This CDR3 region has 13 residues. The chain has TRBV2 and TRBJ2-5; possible D gene TRBD1, 6 bases. The sequence was collected from a human donor in good health. Material for sequencing was T cells isolated from PBMCs. This CDR3 reads CASSERDIWIQYF. CDR3 coding DNA: TGTGCCAGCAGTGAACGGGACATTTGGATCCAGTACTTC.